The 2 T cell receptor beta chains given below trace back to one sample, sequenced in a study of cytomegalovirus exposure and HLA in healthy donors. The primer mix had 60 Vbeta and 13 Jbeta primers. The protocol was immunoSEQ multiplex PCR, while the TCRdb copy is restricted to in-frame clones and leaves out a portion. The sample holds some 120,000 clones, about 68% seen once. The sample consisted of PBMCs. The receptors come from a woman aged 40-49 years in good health and CMV-seropositive.

The chain links TRBV4-1 to TRBJ2-3; TRBD2 might be the D (6 bases). The CDR3 has 14 amino acids. V lost 4 bases to trimming and J lost 6 bases, with 14 bases between them. CDR1 is MGHRA and CDR2 is YSYEKL in the germline V gene. CDR3 region: CASSLGLPGDTQYF. The CDR3 bases are TGCGCCAGCAGCCTCGGACTACCGGGGGATACGCAGTATTTT.

The chain is built from TRBV27 and TRBJ2-2; TRBD1 agrees at 7 bases. This CDR3 is built from 14 residues. The germline V gene encodes CDR1 MNHEY and CDR2 SMNVEV (reference sequence). Losses at the gene ends were 4 bases for V and 5 bases for J; bases not matched to a gene: 4. CDR3 region: CASSYQGVTGELFF. CDR3 bases: TGTGCCAGCAGTTATCAGGGGGTAACCGGGGAGCTGTTTTTT.